The text below deals with one TCR beta chain. This sample stems from a study of cytomegalovirus exposure and HLA in healthy donors. The study ran its PCR with 60 Vbeta and 13 Jbeta primers. TCRdb's copy holds only in-frame clones and misses some; the assay was immunoSEQ multiplex PCR. The sample yields about 140,000 clones, approximately 79% seen once. This clonotype originated in a man aged 45-60 years in good health and CMV-seropositive. The sequenced sample was PBMCs.

CDR3 region: CASSIDSRMEAFF. Here the CDR3 DNA reads TGTGCCAGTAGTATAGACAGCAGGATGGAAGCTTTCTTT. The chain has TRBV19 and TRBJ1-1; D uncertain. CDR1 is LNHDA, CDR2 SQIVND, per germline (reference sequence). The V end was cut by 0 bases, the J end by 8 bases, with 10 bases between. CDR3 size: 13 residues. Drawing the rest from reference TRBV19 and TRBJ1-1, the complete variable domain is DGGITQSPKYLFRKEGQNVTLSCEQNLNHDAMYWYRQDPGQGLRLIYYSQIVNDFQKGDIAEGYSVSREKKESFPLTVTSAQKNPTAFYLCASSIDSRMEAFFGQGTRLTVV.